This TCR beta chain was captured in a study of tissue T cells after allogeneic stem cell transplantation. Study findings and constraints: Anatomically similar tissues had similar TCR repertoires within each patient.

The table came from immunoSEQ multiplex PCR; TCRdb's copy has only in-frame clones and leaves some out. The table includes approximately 9,000 clones, under 55% detected once. Worth noting for this clone: Its antigen is currently unknown. Gene names and germline refer to mouse. The read ends 1 residue shy of where the CDR3 ends; the end is completed using the germline J gene.

This CDR3 has 16 amino acids. V lost 3 bases to trimming and J lost 1 base, with 10 bases between them. From germline, CDR1 is LGHNA and CDR2 YNLKQL (reference sequence). The time point here: mouse harvest day 7 after allogeneic transplant. The graft held 10^6 splenic CD5+ T cells and 10^7 T-cell-depleted bone marrow cells. Sequencing was carried out using gut tissue. The chain has TRBV5 and TRBJ1-6; no clear D. TRBJ1-6 is an ORF for which the function is uncertain. The receptor's source is a female BALB/c mouse given C57BL/6 T cells with graft-versus-host disease after an allogeneic hematopoietic cell transplant. The CDR3 protein is CASSHFGLSYNSPLYF. The DNA read from the CDR3 is TGTGCCAGCAGCCATTTCGGACTATCCTATAATTCGCCCCTCTAC.